The 27 T cell receptor beta chains in this list originate from one sample, sequenced in a study of cytotoxic CD8 clonotypes in ibrutinib-treated CLL. Repertoires were generated with immunoSEQ multiplex PCR, while TCRdb's copy carries only in-frame clones and drops some. The data contain about 140,000 clones, about 72% of them singletons. The sequencing here drew on PBMCs, taken after 12 months of ibrutinib treatment. These receptors were collected from a human donor with chronic lymphocytic leukemia.

The rearrangement uses TRBV18 and TRBJ1-5; TRBD1 matches 8 bases. Germline V CDR1 and CDR2: KGHSH, LQKENI. With V trimmed by 2 bases and J by 9 bases, 9 bases remained unmatched. The CDR3 contains 15 residues. The CDR3 bases are TGTGCCAGCTCACCAACGGACAGGGACCGTACGCCCCAGCATTTT. It encodes CASSPTDRDRTPQHF.

V is TRBV7-3 and J is TRBJ1-3; TRBD1 matches 8 bases. V lost 5 bases to trimming and J lost 4 bases; unmatched junction nucleotides: 7. Germline V CDR1 and CDR2: SGHTA, FQGTGA. The CDR3 contains 15 residues. CDR3 DNA: TGTGCCAGCAGCATTACCGGGACAGGCGGAAACACCATATATTTT. Encoded protein: CASSITGTGGNTIYF.

The chain carries TRBV28 and TRBJ2-5; D uncertain. This CDR3 spans 14 amino acids. V was clipped by 6 bases and J by 0 bases, with 11 bases between them. Germline assignment: CDR1 MDHEN and CDR2 SYDVKM. The DNA for the CDR3 is TGTGCCAGCAGCCGGACCTTAAACCAAGAGACCCAGTACTTC. Its protein is CASSRTLNQETQYF. Using reference TRBV28 and TRBJ2-5 for the parts outside the CDR3, the full variable domain is DVKVTQSSRYLVKRTGEKVFLECVQDMDHENMFWYRQDPGLGLRLIYFSYDVKMKEKGDIPEGYSVSREKKERFSLILESASTNQTSMYLCASSRTLNQETQYFGPGTRLLVL.

The chain links TRBV6-5 to TRBJ1-4, with a weak D call TRBD1 (5 bases). The V gene's germline CDR1 is MNHEY and CDR2 SVGAGI. Trimming cost V 8 bases and J 8 bases, with 6 bases left between them. The CDR3 is 10 amino acids. This CDR3 reads CASGGEKLFF. CDR3 in DNA: TGTGCCAGCGGGGGAGAAAAACTGTTTTTT.

The rearrangement links TRBV19 to TRBJ2-2; D is possibly TRBD1 (6 bases). This CDR3 contains 18 residues. Trimming stripped 7 bases from V and 0 bases from J, with 21 bases between. CDR1 and CDR2 (germline): LNHDA, SQIVND (reference sequence). In DNA, the CDR3 is TGTGCCAGTACCGGCTATGACCTCGGGACATCGAACACCGGGGAGCTGTTTTTT. Amino acid sequence: CASTGYDLGTSNTGELFF.

The chain uses TRBV7-2 and TRBJ2-3; no clear D gene. The CDR3 has 15 amino acids. CDR1 is SGHTA and CDR2 is FQGNSA in the germline V gene. V lost 2 bases and J lost 3, with 12 bases in between. CDR3 sequence reads: CASSLSYLGTDTQYF. The CDR3 coding sequence is TGTGCCAGCAGCTTATCCTACTTAGGGACAGATACGCAGTATTTT.

The sample holds a few counts of this clone. The V and J genes are TRBV9 and TRBJ1-4; D is uncertain. Trimming cost V 0 bases and J 0 bases, with 9 bases left between them. Per germline, CDR1 SGDLS and CDR2 YYNGEE. The CDR3 is 16 amino acids. CDR3 residues: CASSVGEVTTNEKLFF. The DNA for the CDR3 is TGTGCCAGCAGCGTAGGAGAGGTTACAACTAATGAAAAACTGTTTTTT.

The chain uses TRBV9 and TRBJ2-2, with 8 nucleotides matching TRBD2. The length of the CDR3 is 15 residues. The germline V gene encodes CDR1 SGDLS and CDR2 YYNGEE. The J segment lost 4 bases and the V segment lost 3 bases, leaving 5 bases of the junction unmatched. In nucleotides, the CDR3 is TGTGCCAGCAGCGAGAGCGGGAGAGGCACCGGGGAGCTGTTTTTT. Its protein is CASSESGRGTGELFF.

This clone was seen only a few times. The chain combines TRBV19 with TRBJ2-7; D gene unclear. Per germline, CDR1 LNHDA and CDR2 SQIVND (reference sequence). Trimming removed 7 bases at V and 5 bases at J, with 6 bases between. The CDR3 is 10 residues long. The CDR3 reads CASIGNEQYF. The CDR3 nucleotides are TGTGCCAGTATAGGGAACGAGCAGTACTTC.

The CDR3 DNA is TGTGCCAGCAGCTCCGGGAGGATGGCTTTCTTT. This translates into CASSSGRMAFF. V gene TRBV14 combines with J gene TRBJ1-1; D gene unclear. The CDR3 runs 11 residues. Germline-derived CDR1 and CDR2 are SGHDN and FVKESK. V lost 5 bases to trimming and J lost 11 bases, with 12 bases between them.

The chain recombines TRBV4-2 with TRBJ1-1, with D uncertain. The V gene's germline CDR1 is LGHNA and CDR2 YNFKEQ. The ends were cut back, 0 bases at V and 8 bases at J, with 10 bases in the middle. The CDR3 runs to 13 residues. The CDR3 region has the DNA TGTGCCAGCAGCCAAGATCCGGGGAGAGAAGCTTTCTTT. Translating gives CASSQDPGREAFF.

The chain is built from TRBV6-5 and TRBJ2-5, with TRBD1 identical over 7 bases. CDR3 length equals 14 residues. J gave up 3 bases and V 1 base, and 2 bases lay outside the gene matches. CDR1 and CDR2 from the germline V gene are MNHEY and SVGAGI. The CDR3 loop is CASSYLGTEETQYF. The CDR3 region has the DNA TGTGCCAGCAGTTACTTAGGGACAGAAGAGACCCAGTACTTC.

This clone occurred once. The rearrangement links TRBV30 to TRBJ2-1; perhaps TRBD2 as D (6 bases). Germline loops: CDR1 GTSNPN, CDR2 SVGIG (reference sequence). This CDR3 comprises 11 residues. Trimming left V 5 bases short and J 6 bases short, with 8 bases between. In nucleotides, the CDR3 is TGTGCCTGGTGGAGGGGCAATGAGCAGTTCTTC. Translated, it gives CAWWRGNEQFF. The full variable domain, its missing parts supplied by reference TRBV30 and TRBJ2-1, is SQTIHQWPATLVQPVGSPLSLECTVEGTSNPNLYWYRQAAGRGLQLLFYSVGIGQISSEVPQNLSASRPQDRQFILSSKKLLLSDSGFYLCAWWRGNEQFFGPGTRLTVL.

As concerns this clone: Other DNA sequences in the sample encode the same CDR3. The chain employs TRBV18 and TRBJ2-3; tentative D call: TRBD2 (6 bases). Germline V gene sequence: CDR1 KGHSH, CDR2 LQKENI. The CDR3 totals 14 residues. The V and J ends lost 3 bases and 3 bases respectively, with 10 bases between them. The CDR3 region is CASSPPRGTDTQYF. The CDR3 nucleotides read TGTGCCAGCTCACCCCCGCGGGGAACAGATACGCAGTATTTT.

This clone was counted between two and nine times. The chain joins TRBV19 to TRBJ2-3; D possibly uses TRBD1 or TRBD2 (5 bases each). This CDR3 region has 17 residues. The germline V gene encodes CDR1 LNHDA and CDR2 SQIVND (reference sequence). Deletions cut 4 bases from V and 4 bases from J, with 21 bases between. CDR3 coding DNA: TGTGCCAGTAGTAAATTTTCTAGCAGCCTCAGGGCAGATACGCAGTATTTT. It codes for CASSKFSSSLRADTQYF.

A word on this clone: A read error may produce the germline difference seen at one junction end. The V call is TRBV7-2, the J call TRBJ1-4, with a weak D call TRBD1 (5 bases). Germline CDR1 reads SGHTA; CDR2 reads FQGNSA. The length of the CDR3 is 15 residues. Here the CDR3 DNA reads TGTGCCAGCACCTTAAGCGGGACTGGTAATGAAAAACTGTTTTTT. Its translation: CASTLSGTGNEKLFF.

The V gene is TRBV6-5, the J gene TRBJ2-1; TRBD2 aligns across 9 bases. Germline lookup yields CDR1 MNHEY and CDR2 SVGAGI. The trim removed 6 bases at V and 7 bases at J, leaving 4 bases unmatched. This CDR3 region has 13 residues. The CDR3 DNA sequence: TGTGCCAGCAGGATTAGCGGGGGAAATGAGCAGTTCTTC. It encodes CASRISGGNEQFF.

The chain carries TRBV5-8 and TRBJ2-3, with no clear D. This CDR3 is 16 amino acids long. V was clipped by 0 bases and J by 3 bases, with 14 bases between them. Looked up from germline, CDR1 is SGHTS and CDR2 is YDEGEE. The CDR3 reads CASSLALRLRTDTQYF. CDR3 nucleotides: TGTGCCAGCAGCTTGGCCCTACGGTTAAGGACAGATACGCAGTATTTT.

The rearrangement joins TRBV7-6 to TRBJ2-5; 7 nucleotides agree with TRBD2. The CDR3 has 16 residues. The V segment lost 2 bases and the J segment 2 bases; nucleotides outside the gene matches: 8. CDR1 is SGHVS, CDR2 FNYEAQ, per germline. CDR3 nucleotides: TGTGCCAGCAGCTTAAATCGCCCTAGCGGACAAGAGACCCAGTACTTC. Amino acid sequence: CASSLNRPSGQETQYF.

A remark on this clone: Other DNA sequences from this sample encode an identical CDR3 as well. The chain carries TRBV6-1 and TRBJ1-5; D gene uncertain. The CDR3 covers 12 residues. The V and J ends lost 8 bases and 0 bases respectively, with 5 bases between them. The germline V gene has CDR1 MNHNS and CDR2 SASEGT. CDR3 protein: CASRDSNQPQHF. CDR3 coding DNA: TGTGCCAGCCGGGATAGCAATCAGCCCCAGCATTTT.

This clone showed up just a few times. CDR3 sequence reads: CASSPRLAGVGEQFF. The CDR3 coding sequence is TGTGCCAGCAGTCCCCGCCTAGCGGGAGTAGGTGAGCAGTTCTTC. The chain employs TRBV28 and TRBJ2-1, with 10 bases aligning to TRBD2. The CDR3 has 15 residues. The junction had 10 bases not matched to a gene; V was cut back by 5 bases and J by 9 bases. The germline V gene encodes CDR1 MDHEN and CDR2 SYDVKM. The full variable domain, with the rest looked up from reference TRBV28 and TRBJ2-1, is DVKVTQSSRYLVKRTGEKVFLECVQDMDHENMFWYRQDPGLGLRLIYFSYDVKMKEKGDIPEGYSVSREKKERFSLILESASTNQTSMYLCASSPRLAGVGEQFFGPGTRLTVL.

The chain employs TRBV18 and TRBJ2-1, with 10 bases fitting TRBD2. CDR3 length equals 14 residues. Trimming at V came to 1 base and at J to 7 bases, leaving 1 base not matched to a gene. The germline V gene encodes CDR1 KGHSH and CDR2 LQKENI. CDR3 sequence reads: CASSPQGLANEQFF. DNA for the CDR3: TGTGCCAGCTCACCACAGGGACTAGCGAATGAGCAGTTCTTC. Filled out from reference TRBV18 and TRBJ2-1, the complete variable domain reads NAGVMQNPRHLVRRRGQEARLRCSPMKGHSHVYWYRQLPEEGLKFMVYLQKENIIDESGMPKERFSAEFPKEGPSILRIQQVVRGDSAAYFCASSPQGLANEQFFGPGTRLTVL.

CDR3 amino acids: CASSPPGINEKLFF. The DNA of the CDR3 is TGTGCCAGCTCACCACCGGGGATCAATGAAAAACTGTTTTTT. The chain is built from TRBV18 and TRBJ1-4, with D unclear. This CDR3 comprises 14 residues. The ends were cut back, 0 bases at V and 5 bases at J, with 7 bases in the middle. The germline CDR1 and CDR2 sequences are KGHSH and LQKENI.

The V gene is TRBV27, the J gene TRBJ1-1, with D tentatively TRBD1 (5 bases). This CDR3 comprises 13 residues. Germline loops: CDR1 MNHEY, CDR2 SMNVEV (reference sequence). V was shortened by 3 bases and J by 7 bases, with 12 bases between the two germline ends. CDR3 sequence reads: CASSLGGTLEAFF. The CDR3 coding sequence is TGTGCCAGCAGTTTGGGGGGAACGCTTGAAGCTTTCTTT.

The chain combines TRBV6-5 with TRBJ2-3, with 10 bases that match TRBD1. Germline values: CDR1 MNHEY, CDR2 SVGAGI. With 7 bases clipped from V and 4 bases from J, the junction kept 8 bases outside the gene matches. CDR3 size: 15 residues. CDR3 loop: CASTPGTGVADTQYF. The CDR3 coding sequence is TGTGCCAGCACCCCGGGGACAGGGGTCGCAGATACGCAGTATTTT.

Concerning this clone: Compared with germline, one end of the junction differs, possibly owing to a read error. The chain couples TRBV5-3 to TRBJ2-7; no definite D call. TRBV5-3 is classed as an ORF, of uncertain function. CDR3 length: 14 residues. The CDR3 DNA reads as TGTGCCAGCAGCTTTCAGGTTTCAACCTACGAGCAGTACTTC. It specifies CASSFQVSTYEQYF.

The V gene is TRBV14, the J gene TRBJ2-2; tentatively, D is TRBD1 (5 bases). V was cut by 5 bases and J by 4 bases, with 11 bases left in between. The CDR3 consists of 14 residues. The germline V gene encodes CDR1 SGHDN and CDR2 FVKESK. This chain's CDR3 is CASSYTGFTGELFF. The CDR3, as DNA: TGTGCCAGCAGCTATACAGGATTCACCGGGGAGCTGTTTTTT.